Listed here are 28 T cell receptor beta chains from one sample, sequenced in a study of cytomegalovirus exposure and HLA in healthy donors. PCR employed 60 Vbeta and 13 Jbeta primers. Measured with immunoSEQ multiplex PCR; TCRdb has only the in-frame clones, and not every one. The sample includes 80,000 to 130,000 clones, 79% seen only once; the top ten take 4.1%. The sample taken for sequencing was PBMCs. The receptors stem from a female donor in good health and CMV-seropositive.

A single count supports this clone. The CDR3 carries no conserved terminal phenylalanine or tryptophan, so it likely arises from a read error. In DNA, the CDR3 is TGTGCCAGCTCCCCCTTTGAGGGTGAAAAACTGTTTTGT. It codes for CASSPFEGEKLFC. This chain connects TRBV18 to TRBJ1-4; D is undetermined. V gave up 6 bases and J gave up 7 bases, with 12 bases separating them. The CDR3 contains 13 residues. Germline loops: CDR1 KGHSH, CDR2 LQKENI.

The gene calls are TRBV9 and TRBJ1-1; D might be TRBD1 (6 bases). V lost 0 bases, J lost 5 bases, and 8 bases lay in between. Germline CDR1 is SGDLS and CDR2 is YYNGEE. This CDR3 is built from 13 residues. The CDR3 DNA is TGTGCCAGCAGCGTAGCCAGGGGAACTGAAGCTTTCTTT. Encoded protein: CASSVARGTEAFF.

This clone has only one observation. The CDR3 loop is CASSLVGGSQYEQYF. DNA for the CDR3: TGTGCCAGCAGCTTGGTGGGCGGGAGTCAGTACGAGCAGTACTTC. This chain uses TRBV5-4 with TRBJ2-7; 7 bases map to TRBD2. Germline-derived CDR1 and CDR2 are SGHNT and YYREEE (reference sequence). The CDR3 is made up of 15 amino acids. J gave up 4 bases and V 0 bases, and 7 bases lay outside the gene matches.

The CDR3 DNA reads TGTGCCAGCAGCTCCGGGACTAGCGGAACGCAGTATTTT. The encoded protein is CASSSGTSGTQYF. The chain employs TRBV7-2 and TRBJ2-3, with 11 bases that match TRBD2. Germline values: CDR1 SGHTA, CDR2 FQGNSA. The CDR3 loop spans 13 amino acids. Trimming at V came to 4 bases and at J to 9 bases, leaving 3 bases not matched to a gene. Supplemented by reference TRBV7-2 and TRBJ2-3, the full variable domain reads GAGVSQSPSNKVTEKGKDVELRCDPISGHTALYWYRQSLGQGLEFLIYFQGNSAPDKSGLPSDRFSAERTGGSVSTLTIQRTQQEDSAVYLCASSSGTSGTQYFGPGTRLTVL.

The chain uses TRBV5-1 and TRBJ2-7, with TRBD1 matching 9 bases. The V and J ends lost 2 bases and 2 bases, in that order; junction bases with no gene match: 8. Looked up from germline, CDR1 is SGHRS and CDR2 is YFSETQ. The CDR3 consists of 16 residues. The CDR3 region is CASSLLGQGRAYEQYF. In nucleotides, the CDR3 is TGCGCCAGCAGCTTATTAGGACAGGGGAGGGCCTACGAGCAGTACTTC.

The chain couples TRBV6-4 to TRBJ1-2; 7 bases are shared with TRBD1. The germline CDR1 and CDR2 sequences are MRHNA and SNTAGT. J gave up 4 bases and V 0 bases, and 5 bases lay outside the gene matches. This CDR3 is built from 15 residues. CDR3 region: CASSDSGTDVYGYTF. CDR3 nucleotide sequence: TGTGCCAGCAGTGACTCAGGGACAGACGTCTATGGCTACACCTTC.

The chain is built from TRBV10-2 and TRBJ2-1; the match to TRBD1 covers 12 bases. The junction had 4 bases not matched to a gene; V was cut back by 0 bases and J by 10 bases. The CDR3 length is 15 residues. In germline, CDR1 is WSHSY, CDR2 SAAADI. As DNA, the CDR3 is TGCGCCAGCAGTGAGTCAGGGACAGGGGGCGGCGAGCAGTTCTTC. Amino acids: CASSESGTGGGEQFF.

The J gene is TRBJ2-7, the V gene TRBV7-6; 10 bases agree with TRBD1. There are 17 residues in the CDR3. Losses at the gene ends were 1 base for V and 3 bases for J; bases not matched to a gene: 9. Looked up from germline, CDR1 is SGHVS and CDR2 is FNYEAQ. Here the CDR3 reads CASSLVMGTGALYEQYF. DNA for the CDR3: TGTGCCAGCAGCTTAGTCATGGGGACAGGGGCCCTCTACGAGCAGTACTTC.

The chain is built from TRBV27 and TRBJ1-5; 11 nucleotides line up with TRBD1. The CDR3 extends over 16 amino acids. With 5 bases clipped from V and 6 bases from J, the junction kept 9 bases outside the gene matches. Germline V gives CDR1 MNHEY, CDR2 SMNVEV (reference sequence). The chain's CDR3 is CASSPRDRGGGQPQHF. The CDR3 region has the DNA TGTGCCAGCAGTCCCCGGGACAGGGGGGGAGGTCAGCCCCAGCATTTT.

The chain recombines TRBV2 with TRBJ2-3, with 8 bases identical to TRBD2. CDR3 size: 14 residues. With V trimmed by 7 bases and J by 6 bases, 9 bases remained unmatched. In germline, CDR1 is SNHLY, CDR2 FYNNEI. The chain's CDR3 is CASIHGGDRDTQYF. CDR3 in DNA: TGTGCCAGCATACACGGGGGGGACCGTGATACGCAGTATTTT.

This rearrangement joins TRBV23-1 to TRBJ1-1, with D perhaps TRBD1 (6 bases). TRBV23-1 is an ORF; its function is uncertain. V lost 0 bases and J 11 bases, leaving 16 bases between the germline ends. This CDR3 contains 14 residues. The CDR3 coding sequence is TGCGCCAGCAGTCAATCGAATTGTTGTGGGGGCGCTTTCTTT. Amino acids: CASSQSNCCGGAFF.

V and J are TRBV19 and TRBJ2-1; TRBD2 aligns across 7 bases. The CDR3 is 17 residues long. Germline CDR1 is LNHDA and CDR2 is SQIVND (reference sequence). The V and J ends lost 3 bases and 4 bases, in that order; junction bases with no gene match: 12. CDR3 DNA: TGTGCCAGTAGTATTTTTAGTCTAGCGGCTTCATACAATGAGCAGTTCTTC. It yields the protein CASSIFSLAASYNEQFF.

The chain carries TRBV5-6 and TRBJ2-3; a weak D match, TRBD2 (6 bases). The CDR3 contains 16 residues. V lost 4 bases, J lost 0 bases, and 15 bases lay in between. Germline V lookup: CDR1 SGHDT, CDR2 YYEEEE. The chain's CDR3 is CASSPPRGGSTDTQYF. The CDR3 DNA is TGTGCCAGCAGCCCCCCCCGGGGAGGTAGCACAGATACGCAGTATTTT.

This clone was seen only a few times. The V gene is TRBV6-1, the J gene TRBJ1-5, with D possibly being TRBD1 (5 bases). Trimming removed 4 bases at V and 0 bases at J, with 7 bases between. Per the germline V gene, CDR1 is MNHNS and CDR2 is SASEGT. The CDR3 consists of 14 residues. The CDR3 DNA sequence: TGTGCCAGCAGTGGCAGGGTTAGCAATCAGCCCCAGCATTTT. Its translation is CASSGRVSNQPQHF.

The chain joins TRBV30 to TRBJ2-1, with TRBD2 identical over 10 bases. This CDR3 is 16 amino acids long. V gave up 0 bases and J gave up 0 bases; unmatched junction bases: 2. Germline lookup yields CDR1 GTSNPN and CDR2 SVGIG (reference sequence). As DNA, the CDR3 is TGTGCCTGGAGTGTACGACTAGCGGGCTCCTACAATGAGCAGTTCTTC. It is translated as CAWSVRLAGSYNEQFF.

The rearrangement links TRBV5-4 to TRBJ2-3; tentative D call: TRBD1 (6 bases). V was shortened by 1 base and J by 4 bases, with 16 bases between the two germline ends. Germline CDR1 reads SGHNT; CDR2 reads YYREEE (reference sequence). CDR3 size: 16 residues. CDR3 DNA sequence: TGTGCCAGCAGCTTGAGCGAGGCACAGGGTGCAGATACGCAGTATTTT. Protein sequence: CASSLSEAQGADTQYF.

There are a few counts of this clone. V gene TRBV7-9 combines with J gene TRBJ2-1, with D possibly matching TRBD2 (6 bases). The CDR3 sequence is 15 residues long. Germline V gene lookup returns CDR1 SEHNR and CDR2 FQNEAQ (reference sequence). V was clipped by 2 bases and J by 7 bases, with 15 bases between them. DNA of the CDR3: TGTGCCAGCAGCTTACCGGGAGTGAGGAAAAATGAGCAGTTCTTC. Translation gives CASSLPGVRKNEQFF.

The chain carries TRBV11-3 and TRBJ2-3, with 7 nucleotides matching TRBD1. CDR3 length: 17 residues. Germline lookup yields CDR1 SGHNT and CDR2 YENEEA. V trimming: 5 bases; J trimming: 2 bases; junction bases outside the gene matches: 13. The CDR3 region is CASSDRTTGYDTDTQYF. The CDR3 DNA follows: TGTGCCAGCAGCGACAGAACGACAGGGTACGACACAGATACGCAGTATTTT.

This chain links TRBV2 with TRBJ2-3, with TRBD2 matching 7 bases. Germline V gene data show CDR1 as SNHLY and CDR2 as FYNNEI. This CDR3 is built from 16 residues. The V gene end was trimmed by 3 bases and the J gene end by 5 bases; junction bases not matched to a gene: 11. The CDR3 loop reads CASSDSFGGGGDTQYF. The CDR3, as DNA: TGTGCCAGCAGTGACTCCTTTGGGGGGGGAGGAGATACGCAGTATTTT.

The rearrangement joins TRBV5-8 to TRBJ1-2, with D possibly TRBD1 on 6 matching bases. Looked up from germline, CDR1 is SGHTS and CDR2 is YDEGEE. The CDR3 is 14 residues long. V lost 6 bases and J lost 4, with 16 bases in between. The CDR3, as DNA: TGTGCCAGCAACACACCAGGGGACGGCTATGGCTACACCTTC. The encoded protein is CASNTPGDGYGYTF.

This chain uses TRBV19 with TRBJ1-2, with unresolved D. The CDR3 extends over 13 amino acids. The V and J ends lost 3 bases and 8 bases respectively, with 13 bases between them. Germline CDR1 is LNHDA and CDR2 is SQIVND (reference sequence). The CDR3 region has the DNA TGTGCCAGTAGTATCCGGGAGAAGGGCGGCTACACCTTC. This gives the protein CASSIREKGGYTF.

This chain uses TRBV5-1 with TRBJ2-5; 7 bases map to TRBD1. The V and J ends lost 2 bases and 3 bases, in that order; junction bases with no gene match: 4. Germline lookup yields CDR1 SGHRS and CDR2 YFSETQ. The CDR3 totals 14 residues. The CDR3 coding sequence is TGCGCCAGCAGCTTCGACAGGGCCGAAGAGACCCAGTACTTC. Translated, it gives CASSFDRAEETQYF.

The V gene is TRBV5-8, the J gene TRBJ1-4, with a tentative D call TRBD1 (6 bases). CDR3 length equals 14 residues. Per germline, CDR1 SGHTS and CDR2 YDEGEE. V shed 4 bases and J shed 3 bases, with 10 bases lying between them. The DNA for the CDR3 is TGTGCCAGCAGCAAGAGGACAGCTAATGAAAAACTGTTTTTT. Amino acids: CASSKRTANEKLFF. The full variable domain, with the rest looked up from reference TRBV5-8 and TRBJ1-4, is EAGVTQSPTHLIKTRGQQATLRCSPISGHTSVYWYQQALGLGLQFLLWYDEGEERNRGNFPPRFSGRQFPNYSSELNVNALELEDSALYLCASSKRTANEKLFFGSGTQLSVL.

This clone has just one count. The CDR3 spells CASSKVGSGYTF. The CDR3 nucleotides are TGTGCCAGTAGTAAAGTTGGGAGTGGCTACACCTTC. The chain links TRBV19 to TRBJ1-2; no firm D call. Germline V gene sequence: CDR1 LNHDA, CDR2 SQIVND (reference sequence). The CDR3 extends over 12 amino acids. The germline V and J ends were trimmed by 4 bases and 7 bases, with 10 bases remaining between them.

This chain connects TRBV5-1 to TRBJ2-2, with 9 bases identical to TRBD2. V lost 1 base, J lost 0 bases, and 4 bases stayed unmatched. CDR3 length: 17 residues. The germline V gene has CDR1 SGHRS and CDR2 YFSETQ. CDR3 residues: CASSLRVAGANTGELFF. The DNA for the CDR3 is TGCGCCAGCAGCTTGAGGGTAGCGGGGGCGAACACCGGGGAGCTGTTTTTT.

The chain couples TRBV27 to TRBJ2-7; weak D call: TRBD1 (6 bases). CDR3 length equals 15 residues. V was trimmed by 5 bases and J by 2 bases, leaving 16 bases between them. The germline gives CDR1 MNHEY, CDR2 SMNVEV (reference sequence). CDR3 in DNA: TGTGCCAGCAGTGCCGACAGGCTAAGCCCCTACGAGCAGTACTTC. As protein: CASSADRLSPYEQYF.

This clone was picked up one time. The rearrangement joins TRBV18 to TRBJ2-5, with 8 bases matching TRBD2. The J call may be faulty, since TRBJ2-7 better matches the DNA end. The CDR3 has 13 amino acids. The V gene's germline CDR1 is KGHSH and CDR2 LQKENI. The chain's CDR3 is CASSPGLAHEQYF. CDR3 DNA: TGTGCCAGCTCACCAGGACTAGCCCACGAGCAGTACTTC.

This clone was picked up a small number of times. V usage is TRBV2 and J usage is TRBJ1-2; no definite D call. This CDR3 is built from 12 residues. The ends were cut back, 6 bases at V and 4 bases at J, with 9 bases in the middle. Germline V gene data show CDR1 as SNHLY and CDR2 as FYNNEI. CDR3 nucleotide sequence: TGTGCCAGCAGCAAAGACACCTATGGCTACACCTTC. Amino acid sequence: CASSKDTYGYTF.